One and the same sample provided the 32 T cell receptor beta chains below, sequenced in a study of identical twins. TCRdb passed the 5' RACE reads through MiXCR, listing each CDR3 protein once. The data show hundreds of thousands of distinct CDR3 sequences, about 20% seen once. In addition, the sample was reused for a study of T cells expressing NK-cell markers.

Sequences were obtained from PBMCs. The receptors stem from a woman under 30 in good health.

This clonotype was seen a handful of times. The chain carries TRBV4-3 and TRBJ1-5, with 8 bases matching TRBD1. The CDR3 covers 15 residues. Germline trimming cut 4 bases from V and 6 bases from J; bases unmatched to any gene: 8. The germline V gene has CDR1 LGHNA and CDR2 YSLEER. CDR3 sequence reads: CASSPGTGGFQPQHF. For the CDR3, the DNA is TGCGCCAGCAGCCCCGGGACAGGAGGGTTTCAGCCCCAGCATTTT.

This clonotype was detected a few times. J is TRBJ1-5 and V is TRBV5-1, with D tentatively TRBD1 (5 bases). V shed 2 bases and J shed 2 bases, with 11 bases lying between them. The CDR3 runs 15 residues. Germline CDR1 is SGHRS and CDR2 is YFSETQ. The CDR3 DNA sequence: TGCGCCAGCAGCTTAGCGGGGGTGGGCAATCAGCCCCAGCATTTT. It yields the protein CASSLAGVGNQPQHF. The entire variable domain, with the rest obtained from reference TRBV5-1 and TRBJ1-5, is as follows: KAGVTQTPRYLIKTRGQQVTLSCSPISGHRSVSWYQQTPGQGLQFLFEYFSETQRNKGNFPGRFSGRQFSNSRSEMNVSTLELGDSALYLCASSLAGVGNQPQHFGDGTRLSIL.

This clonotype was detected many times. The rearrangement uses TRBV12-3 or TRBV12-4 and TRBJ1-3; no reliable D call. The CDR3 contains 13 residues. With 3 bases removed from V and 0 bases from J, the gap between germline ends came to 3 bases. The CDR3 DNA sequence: TGTGCCAGCAGTTTGGGCTCTGGAAACACCATATATTTT. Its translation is CASSLGSGNTIYF.

The CDR3 reads CAWSRDNEQFF. The DNA of the CDR3 is TGTGCCTGGAGTCGAGACAATGAGCAGTTCTTC. V is TRBV30 and J is TRBJ2-1, with unresolved D. The CDR3 sequence is 11 residues long. V was pared by 2 bases and J by 5 bases, with 4 bases between. Germline loops: CDR1 GTSNPN, CDR2 SVGIG (reference sequence).

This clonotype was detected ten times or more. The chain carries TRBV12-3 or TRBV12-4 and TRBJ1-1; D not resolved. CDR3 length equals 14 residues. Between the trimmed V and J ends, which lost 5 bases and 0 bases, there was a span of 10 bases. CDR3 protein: CASSRGRLNTEAFF. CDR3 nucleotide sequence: TGTGCCAGCAGTCGTGGACGCCTGAACACTGAAGCTTTCTTT.

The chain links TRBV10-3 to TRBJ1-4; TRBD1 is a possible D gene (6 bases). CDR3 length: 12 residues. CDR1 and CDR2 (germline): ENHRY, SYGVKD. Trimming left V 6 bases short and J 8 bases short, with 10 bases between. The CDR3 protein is CAISVRGEKLFF. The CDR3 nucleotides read TGTGCCATCAGCGTAAGGGGGGAAAAACTGTTTTTT.

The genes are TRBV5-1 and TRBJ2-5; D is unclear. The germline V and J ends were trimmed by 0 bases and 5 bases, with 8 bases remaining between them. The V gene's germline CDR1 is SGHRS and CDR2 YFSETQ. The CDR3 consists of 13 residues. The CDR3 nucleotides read TGCGCCAGCAGCTTGGTGCAGATGGAGACCCAGTACTTC. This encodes CASSLVQMETQYF.

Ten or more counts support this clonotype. DNA of the CDR3: TGTGCCAGCAGTTTACAGGGTTTCTACGAGCAGTACTTC. Translation: CASSLQGFYEQYF. V gene TRBV27 combines with J gene TRBJ2-7; perhaps TRBD1 as D (5 bases). The germline V gene encodes CDR1 MNHEY and CDR2 SMNVEV (reference sequence). The CDR3 has 13 residues. Deletions cut 2 bases from V and 3 bases from J, with 8 bases between.

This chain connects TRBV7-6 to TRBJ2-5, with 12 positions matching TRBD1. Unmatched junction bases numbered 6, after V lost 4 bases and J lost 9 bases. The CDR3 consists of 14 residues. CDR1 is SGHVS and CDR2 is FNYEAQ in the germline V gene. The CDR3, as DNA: TGTGCCAGCAGCTCGGGACAGGGGGCCTCTCCCCAGTACTTC. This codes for CASSSGQGASPQYF.

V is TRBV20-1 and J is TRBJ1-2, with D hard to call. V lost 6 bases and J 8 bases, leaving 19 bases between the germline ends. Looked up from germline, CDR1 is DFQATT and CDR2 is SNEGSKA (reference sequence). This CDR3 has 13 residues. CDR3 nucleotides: TGCAGTGCCTCCAGAATAAGAGATGTGGGCTACACCTTC. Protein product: CSASRIRDVGYTF.

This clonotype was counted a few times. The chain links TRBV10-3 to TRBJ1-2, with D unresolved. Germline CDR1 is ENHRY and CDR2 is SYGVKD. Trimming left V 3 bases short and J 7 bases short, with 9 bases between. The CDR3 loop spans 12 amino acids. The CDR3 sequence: CAISEGMGGYTF. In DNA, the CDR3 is TGTGCCATCAGTGAAGGGATGGGTGGCTACACCTTC.

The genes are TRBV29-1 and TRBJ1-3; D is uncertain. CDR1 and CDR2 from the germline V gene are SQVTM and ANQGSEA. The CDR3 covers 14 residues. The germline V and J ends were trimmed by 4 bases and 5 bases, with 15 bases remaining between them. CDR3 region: CSVGGEWRRNTIYF. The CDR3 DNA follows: TGCAGCGTTGGTGGGGAATGGCGAAGAAACACCATATATTTT.

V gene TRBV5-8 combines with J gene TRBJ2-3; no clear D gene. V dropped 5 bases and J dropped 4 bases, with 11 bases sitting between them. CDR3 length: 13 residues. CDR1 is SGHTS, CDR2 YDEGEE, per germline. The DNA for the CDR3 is TGTGCCAGCAGTGGACCCAACGCAGATACGCAGTATTTT. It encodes CASSGPNADTQYF.

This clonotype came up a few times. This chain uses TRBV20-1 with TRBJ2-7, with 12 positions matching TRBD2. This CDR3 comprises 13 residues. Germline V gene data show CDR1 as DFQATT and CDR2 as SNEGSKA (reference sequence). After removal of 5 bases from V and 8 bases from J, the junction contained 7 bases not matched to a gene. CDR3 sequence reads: CSAPTSGRPQQYF. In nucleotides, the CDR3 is TGCAGTGCTCCCACTAGCGGGAGGCCACAGCAGTACTTC.

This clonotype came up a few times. CDR3 DNA: TGTGCCAGCAGCTTAGTTGCAGACACCTACGAGCAGTACTTC. Protein product: CASSLVADTYEQYF. This chain joins TRBV7-6 and TRBJ2-7; D gene uncertain. Germline CDR1 is SGHVS and CDR2 is FNYEAQ. CDR3 length equals 14 residues. V lost 1 base to trimming and J lost 2 bases, with 9 bases between them. Full variable domain (remainder filled in from reference TRBV7-6 and TRBJ2-7): GAGVSQSPRYKVTKRGQDVALRCDPISGHVSLYWYRQALGQGPEFLTYFNYEAQQDKSGLPNDRFSAERPEGSISTLTIQRTEQRDSAMYRCASSLVADTYEQYFGPGTRLTVT.

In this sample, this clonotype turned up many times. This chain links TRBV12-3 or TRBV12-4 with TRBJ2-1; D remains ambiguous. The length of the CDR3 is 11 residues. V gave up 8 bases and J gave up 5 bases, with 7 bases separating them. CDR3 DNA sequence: TGTGCCAGCGTCTGGAACAATGAGCAGTTCTTC. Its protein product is CASVWNNEQFF.

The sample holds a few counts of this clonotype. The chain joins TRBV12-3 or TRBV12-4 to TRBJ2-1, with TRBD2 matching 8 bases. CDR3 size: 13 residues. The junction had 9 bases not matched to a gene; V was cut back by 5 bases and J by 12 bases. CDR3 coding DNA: TGTGCCAGCAGTATGACACAGGCGGGGGGGCAGTTCTTC. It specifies CASSMTQAGGQFF.

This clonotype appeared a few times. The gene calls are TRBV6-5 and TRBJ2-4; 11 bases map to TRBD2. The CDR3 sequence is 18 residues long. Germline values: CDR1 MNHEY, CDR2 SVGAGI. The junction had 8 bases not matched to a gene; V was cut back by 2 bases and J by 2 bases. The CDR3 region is CASSYQLAGGPPKNIQYF. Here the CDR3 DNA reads TGTGCCAGCAGTTACCAATTAGCGGGAGGGCCTCCCAAAAACATTCAGTACTTC.

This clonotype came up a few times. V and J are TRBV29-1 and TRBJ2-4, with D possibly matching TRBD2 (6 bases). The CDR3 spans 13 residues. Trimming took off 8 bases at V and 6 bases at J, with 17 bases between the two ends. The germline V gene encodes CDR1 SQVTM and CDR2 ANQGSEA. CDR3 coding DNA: TGCAGCTTTACAGAGCTCGGGAGAAACATTCAGTACTTC. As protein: CSFTELGRNIQYF.

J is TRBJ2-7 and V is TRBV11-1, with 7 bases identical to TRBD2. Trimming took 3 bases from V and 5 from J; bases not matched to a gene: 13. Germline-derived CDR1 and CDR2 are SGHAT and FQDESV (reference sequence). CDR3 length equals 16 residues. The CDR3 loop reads CASSLGRGRDVHEQYF. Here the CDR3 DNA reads TGTGCCAGCAGCTTGGGGAGGGGCAGGGATGTCCACGAGCAGTACTTC.

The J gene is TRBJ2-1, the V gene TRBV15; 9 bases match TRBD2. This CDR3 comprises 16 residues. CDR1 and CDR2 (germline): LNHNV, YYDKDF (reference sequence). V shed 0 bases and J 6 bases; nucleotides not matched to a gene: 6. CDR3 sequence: CATSRDAAGGLNEQFF. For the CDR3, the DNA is TGTGCCACCAGCAGAGATGCTGCGGGGGGGCTCAATGAGCAGTTCTTC.

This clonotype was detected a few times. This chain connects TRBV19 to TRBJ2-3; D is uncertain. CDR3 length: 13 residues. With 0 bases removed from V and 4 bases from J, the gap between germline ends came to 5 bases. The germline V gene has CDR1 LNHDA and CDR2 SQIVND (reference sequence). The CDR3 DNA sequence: TGTGCCAGTAGTATAGATCGGGCAGATACGCAGTATTTT. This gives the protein CASSIDRADTQYF.

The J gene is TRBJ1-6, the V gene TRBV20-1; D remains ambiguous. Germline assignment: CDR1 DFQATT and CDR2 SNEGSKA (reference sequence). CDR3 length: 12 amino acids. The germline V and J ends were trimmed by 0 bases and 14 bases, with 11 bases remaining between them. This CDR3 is CSARDLERALHF. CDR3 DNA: TGCAGTGCTAGAGATCTGGAGAGAGCCCTCCACTTT.

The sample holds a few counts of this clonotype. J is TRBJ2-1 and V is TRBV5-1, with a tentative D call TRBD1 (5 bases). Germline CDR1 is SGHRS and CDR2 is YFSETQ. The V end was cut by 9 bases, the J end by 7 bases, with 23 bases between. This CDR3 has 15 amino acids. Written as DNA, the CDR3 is TGCGCCAACATGGATCAGGGTCCAAGCAGTAATGAGCAGTTCTTC. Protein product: CANMDQGPSSNEQFF.

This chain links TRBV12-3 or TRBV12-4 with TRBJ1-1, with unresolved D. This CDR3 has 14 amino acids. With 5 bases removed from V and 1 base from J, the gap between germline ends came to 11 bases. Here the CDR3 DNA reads TGTGCCAGCAGTGTGATCGGACGGAACACTGAAGCTTTCTTT. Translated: CASSVIGRNTEAFF.

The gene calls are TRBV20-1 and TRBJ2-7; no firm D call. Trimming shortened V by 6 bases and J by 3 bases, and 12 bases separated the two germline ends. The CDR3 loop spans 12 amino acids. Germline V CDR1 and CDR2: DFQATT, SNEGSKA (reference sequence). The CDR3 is CSATPGGYEQYF. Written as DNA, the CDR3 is TGCAGTGCCACACCGGGCGGCTACGAGCAGTACTTC.

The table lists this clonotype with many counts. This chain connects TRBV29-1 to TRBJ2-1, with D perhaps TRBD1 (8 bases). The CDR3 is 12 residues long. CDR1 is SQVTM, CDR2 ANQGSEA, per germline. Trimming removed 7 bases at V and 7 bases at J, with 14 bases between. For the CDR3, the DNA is TGCAGCGCCGGACAGGGAGGGAATGAGCAGTTCTTC. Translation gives CSAGQGGNEQFF.

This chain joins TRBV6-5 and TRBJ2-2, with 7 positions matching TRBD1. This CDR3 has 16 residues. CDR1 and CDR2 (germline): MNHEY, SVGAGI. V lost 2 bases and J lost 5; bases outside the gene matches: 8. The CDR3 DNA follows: TGTGCCAGCAGTTACATCCGGGCAGGGGGTACCGGGGAGCTGTTTTTT. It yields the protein CASSYIRAGGTGELFF.

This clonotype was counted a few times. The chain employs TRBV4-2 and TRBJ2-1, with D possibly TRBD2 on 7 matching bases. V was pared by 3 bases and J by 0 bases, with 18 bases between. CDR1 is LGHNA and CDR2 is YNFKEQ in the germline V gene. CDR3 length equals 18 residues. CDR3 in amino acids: CASSHPEGRGSSYNEQFF. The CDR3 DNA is TGTGCCAGCAGCCATCCCGAAGGGAGGGGGAGCTCCTACAATGAGCAGTTCTTC.

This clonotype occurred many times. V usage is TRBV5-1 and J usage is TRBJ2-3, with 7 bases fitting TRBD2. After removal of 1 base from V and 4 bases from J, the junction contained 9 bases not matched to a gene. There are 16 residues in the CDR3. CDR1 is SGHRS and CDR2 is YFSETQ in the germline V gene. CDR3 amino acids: CASSLPGGGLPDTQYF. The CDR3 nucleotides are TGCGCCAGCAGCTTGCCGGGGGGAGGCCTCCCAGATACGCAGTATTTT.

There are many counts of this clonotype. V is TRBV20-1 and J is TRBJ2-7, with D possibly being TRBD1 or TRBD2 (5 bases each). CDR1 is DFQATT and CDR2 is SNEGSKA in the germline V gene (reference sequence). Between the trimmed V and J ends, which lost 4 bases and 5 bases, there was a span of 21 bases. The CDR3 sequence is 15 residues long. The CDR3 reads CSAKLGRAGWDEQYF. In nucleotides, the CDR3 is TGCAGTGCTAAGTTGGGACGGGCAGGGTGGGACGAGCAGTACTTC.

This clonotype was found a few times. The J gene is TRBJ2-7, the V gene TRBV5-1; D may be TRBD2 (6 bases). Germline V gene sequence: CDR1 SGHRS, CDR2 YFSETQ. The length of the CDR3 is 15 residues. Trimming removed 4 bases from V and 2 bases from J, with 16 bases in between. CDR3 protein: CASSERLGLTYEQYF. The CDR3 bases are TGCGCCAGCAGCGAACGACTAGGTCTGACCTACGAGCAGTACTTC.